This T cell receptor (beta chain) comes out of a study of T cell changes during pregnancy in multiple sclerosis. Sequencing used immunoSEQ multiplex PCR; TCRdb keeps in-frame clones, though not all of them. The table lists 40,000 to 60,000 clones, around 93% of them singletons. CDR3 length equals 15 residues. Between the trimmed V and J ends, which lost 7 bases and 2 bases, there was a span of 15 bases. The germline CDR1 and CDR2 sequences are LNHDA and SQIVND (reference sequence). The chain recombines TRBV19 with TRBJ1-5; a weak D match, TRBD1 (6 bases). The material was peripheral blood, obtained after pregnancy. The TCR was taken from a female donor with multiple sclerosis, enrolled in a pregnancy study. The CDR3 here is CASKRDEGGNQPQHF. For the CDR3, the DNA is TGTGCCAGTAAGAGGGACGAGGGGGGCAATCAGCCCCAGCATTTT.